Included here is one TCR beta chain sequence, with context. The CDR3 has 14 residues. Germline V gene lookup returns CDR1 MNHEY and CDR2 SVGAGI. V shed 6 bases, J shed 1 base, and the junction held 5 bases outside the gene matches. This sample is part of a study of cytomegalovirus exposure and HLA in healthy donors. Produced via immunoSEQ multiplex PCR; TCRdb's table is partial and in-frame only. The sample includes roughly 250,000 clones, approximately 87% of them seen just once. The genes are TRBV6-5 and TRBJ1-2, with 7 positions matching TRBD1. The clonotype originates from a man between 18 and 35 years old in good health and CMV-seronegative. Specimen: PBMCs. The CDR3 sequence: CASRVRQGNYGYTF. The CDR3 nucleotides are TGTGCCAGCAGAGTTCGACAGGGTAACTATGGCTACACCTTC.